The next 31 T cell receptor beta chains were all read from a single sample in a study of immune characterization of retroperitoneal liposarcoma. TCRdb itself ran the PCR reads through MiXCR, one entry per CDR3 protein. The sample comprises around 13,000 distinct CDR3 sequences, roughly 44% of which are singletons, and 9% to 15% rests with the top ten. The sample consisted of tumor tissue. Source of these receptors: a female donor with retroperitoneal liposarcoma.

Points on this clonotype: One base away lies a much larger clone, so this may be a sequencing read error. Given the absence of the conserved phenylalanine or tryptophan at the CDR3 end, a read error is likely. This chain links TRBV7-3 with TRBJ2-1; 11 bases align to TRBD1. V trimming: 5 bases; J trimming: 10 bases; junction bases outside the gene matches: 10. CDR3 length equals 15 residues. Germline CDR1 reads SGHTA; CDR2 reads FQGTGA. For the CDR3, the DNA is TGTGCCAGCAGCCACGGACAGGGGGCCTCCTACGAGCAGTTCGTC. Protein sequence: CASSHGQGASYEQFV.

The chain links TRBV10-2 to TRBJ2-1, with D unclear. Trimming took off 1 base at V and 12 bases at J, with 10 bases between the two ends. Germline V gene sequence: CDR1 WSHSY, CDR2 SAAADI. The CDR3 is 12 amino acids. CDR3 bases: TGCGCCAGCAGTGAGTACTGGGCGGTGCAGTTCTTC. Translating gives CASSEYWAVQFF.

V and J are TRBV11-2 and TRBJ2-5; D perhaps matches TRBD2 (6 bases). The DNA end is more similar to TRBJ2-7, so the J call may be wrong. The CDR3 totals 15 residues. Germline CDR1 SGHAT, CDR2 FQNNGV. CDR3 nucleotide sequence: TGTGCCAGCAGCTTAGTCCAAGGGACTTTATACGAGCAGTACTTC. As protein: CASSLVQGTLYEQYF.

This clonotype was seen a few times. The chain is built from TRBV6-2 or TRBV6-3 and TRBJ2-1, with D possibly called TRBD1 or TRBD2 (6 bases each). V lost 8 bases to trimming and J lost 12 bases, with 26 bases between them. The CDR3 sequence is 15 residues long. CDR1 is MNHEY, CDR2 SVGEGT, per germline. The CDR3, as DNA: TGTGCCAGCGGGGTGGGGGGCGGGATACGTCGGGGGCAGTTCTTC. Protein: CASGVGGGIRRGQFF.

The chain employs TRBV7-2 and TRBJ2-5; TRBD2 agrees at 14 bases. CDR1 SGHTA and CDR2 FQGNSA come from the germline V gene. This CDR3 has 18 residues. J was trimmed by 0 bases and V by 5 bases; bases with no gene match: 8. CDR3 residues: CASSQEWTSGGYQETQYF. CDR3 DNA: TGTGCCAGCAGCCAAGAGTGGACTAGCGGGGGGTACCAAGAGACCCAGTACTTC. Full variable domain (rest looked up from reference TRBV7-2 and TRBJ2-5): GAGVSQSPSNKVTEKGKDVELRCDPISGHTALYWYRQSLGQGLEFLIYFQGNSAPDKSGLPSDRFSAERTGGSVSTLTIQRTQQEDSAVYLCASSQEWTSGGYQETQYFGPGTRLLVL.

By sample share, this clonotype is medium-sized. The chain recombines TRBV11-3 with TRBJ2-6; unclear D gene. CDR1 and CDR2 (germline): SGHNT, YENEEA. The CDR3 spans 16 residues. V lost 4 bases and J lost 2, with 12 bases in between. The CDR3 DNA sequence: TGTGCCAGCAGCTCGACCACGGTTACTGGGGCCAACGTCCTGACTTTC. Translating it yields CASSSTTVTGANVLTF.

This clonotype is categorized as medium-sized. V gene TRBV6-6 combines with J gene TRBJ2-5; D is uncertain. Germline loops: CDR1 MNHNY, CDR2 SVGAGI (reference sequence). The CDR3 extends over 13 amino acids. Trimming left V 0 bases short and J 11 bases short, with 13 bases between. The CDR3 nucleotides read TGTGCCAGCAGTTACTCACGGTCAATAGAGCAGTACTTC. This translates into CASSYSRSIEQYF.

The gene calls are TRBV11-2 and TRBJ2-1, with 7 bases aligning to TRBD2. Losses at the gene ends were 1 base for V and 9 bases for J; bases not matched to a gene: 3. CDR3 length: 13 amino acids. The germline V gene encodes CDR1 SGHAT and CDR2 FQNNGV. The CDR3 DNA reads as TGTGCCAGCAGCTTAGGGGAGGGGAGTGAGCAGTTCTTC. This codes for CASSLGEGSEQFF.

The chain joins TRBV12-3 or TRBV12-4 to TRBJ1-2, with no clear D. The CDR3 has 14 residues. Trimming left V 4 bases short and J 5 bases short, with 14 bases between. In nucleotides, the CDR3 is TGTGCCAGCAGTTACTTGGGTCCGGGGTATGGCTACACCTTC. Amino acids: CASSYLGPGYGYTF.

This clonotype showed up just a few times. The V call is TRBV11-3, the J call TRBJ2-1; the D is unclear. Germline CDR1 reads SGHNT; CDR2 reads YENEEA. The CDR3 covers 14 residues. V was pared by 0 bases and J by 10 bases, with 13 bases between. The CDR3 here is CASSLDDNFDEQFF. The CDR3 DNA reads TGTGCCAGCAGCTTAGATGATAACTTCGACGAGCAGTTCTTC. Supplemented by reference TRBV11-3 and TRBJ2-1, the full variable domain reads EAGVVQSPRYKIIEKKQPVAFWCNPISGHNTLYWYLQNLGQGPELLIRYENEEAVDDSQLPKDRFSAERLKGVDSTLKIQPAELGDSAVYLCASSLDDNFDEQFFGPGTRLTVL.

The DNA for the CDR3 is TGTGCCAGCAGCTTAAGCGGGCTAGCGGGAGGCGCCTACGAGCAGTTCTTC. Translation: CASSLSGLAGGAYEQFF. The chain has TRBV11-3 and TRBJ2-1, with 11 bases identical to TRBD2. The germline V gene encodes CDR1 SGHNT and CDR2 YENEEA. The CDR3 totals 17 residues. After removal of 2 bases from V and 10 bases from J, the junction contained 13 bases not matched to a gene.

The chain is built from TRBV6-6 and TRBJ2-3; TRBD2 agrees at 10 bases. TRBJ2-7 explains the end of the DNA better; the J call may be wrong. In germline, CDR1 is MNHNY, CDR2 SVGAGI (reference sequence). The CDR3 extends over 15 amino acids. CDR3 protein: CASRLTSGFTYEQYF. CDR3 nucleotides: TGTGCCAGCAGACTGACTAGCGGGTTCACCTACGAGCAGTACTTC.

This clonotype was recorded many times. One base away lies a much larger clone, so this may be a sequencing read error. The chain couples TRBV6-1 to TRBJ2-1; 7 bases are shared with TRBD2. Trimming at V came to 6 bases and at J to 13 bases, leaving 21 bases not matched to a gene. The CDR3 sequence is 16 residues long. Germline V CDR1 and CDR2: MNHNS, SASEGT. The CDR3, as DNA: TGTGCCAGCAGCGAGCCTTCGGGGGAGGGAGAAGAGACCCAGTTCTTC. Its protein is CASSEPSGEGEETQFF.

On this clonotype itself: At one end, the junction sequence differs from germline, possibly due to a read error. V usage is TRBV7-6 and J usage is TRBJ2-5; maybe TRBD1 (5 bases). TRBJ2-1 explains the end of the DNA better; the J call may be wrong. The CDR3 length is 13 residues. The V gene's germline CDR1 is SGHVS and CDR2 FNYEAQ. CDR3 loop: CASSSDRYNEQFF. CDR3 DNA: TGTGCTAGCAGCTCCGACAGATACAATGAGCAGTTCTTC.

This clonotype was counted ten times or more. The chain joins TRBV6-1 to TRBJ2-5; D is ambiguous. The germline CDR1 and CDR2 sequences are MNHNS and SASEGT. Trimming removed 6 bases at V and 3 bases at J, with 11 bases between. The CDR3 is made up of 13 amino acids. CDR3 DNA sequence: TGTGCCAGCAGCTACCATATCAAAGAGACCCAGTACTTC. Translated: CASSYHIKETQYF.

The J gene is TRBJ2-1, the V gene TRBV27; 13 positions match TRBD2. After removal of 10 bases from V and 5 bases from J, the junction contained 8 bases not matched to a gene. The germline V gene has CDR1 MNHEY and CDR2 SMNVEV (reference sequence). CDR3 size: 15 residues. CDR3 amino acids: CATGLGTSGDNEQFF. The CDR3 nucleotides read TGTGCCACCGGACTTGGGACTAGCGGGGACAATGAGCAGTTCTTC.

The chain links TRBV7-8 to TRBJ2-5, with 9 bases matching TRBD1. The DNA end lines up better with TRBJ2-7; the J call may be wrong. This CDR3 is 16 amino acids long. CDR1 and CDR2 from the germline V gene are SGHVS and FQNEAQ. CDR3: CASSLVPGTGLYEQYF. CDR3 DNA: TGTGCCAGCAGCTTAGTGCCCGGGACAGGGTTGTACGAGCAGTACTTC.

The CDR3, as DNA: TGTGCCAGCAGTGAAAGTAGGGGGACTAGCGGGGGGAGACGGTACTTC. It encodes CASSESRGTSGGRRYF. This chain connects TRBV6-1 to TRBJ2-5; 15 bases fit TRBD2. V shed 2 bases and J 13 bases; nucleotides not matched to a gene: 11. Germline V lookup: CDR1 MNHNS, CDR2 SASEGT. The CDR3 is made up of 16 amino acids.

The rearrangement uses TRBV6-2 or TRBV6-3 and TRBJ2-2; the D is unclear. With 7 bases removed from V and 1 base from J, the gap between germline ends came to 13 bases. Germline V gene sequence: CDR1 MNHEY, CDR2 SVGEGT. CDR3 length equals 15 residues. The CDR3 sequence: CASTPRAGNTGELFF. Here the CDR3 DNA reads TGTGCCAGCACCCCCCGGGCAGGGAACACCGGGGAGCTGTTTTTT.

Ten or more counts support this clonotype. The genes are TRBV11-3 and TRBJ2-3, with 12 positions matching TRBD2. Trimming at V came to 3 bases and at J to 3 bases, leaving 1 base not matched to a gene. CDR1 is SGHNT and CDR2 is YENEEA in the germline V gene. The CDR3 covers 15 residues. DNA of the CDR3: TGTGCCAGCAGCTTCGGACTAGCGGGGACAGATACGCAGTATTTT. Translation gives CASSFGLAGTDTQYF.

This clonotype was counted once. The conserved final phenylalanine or tryptophan is absent from the CDR3, which likely points to a read error. No DNA is shown, since the ends of the CDR3 on it are uncertain; the CDR3 is the one TCRdb lists. This chain joins TRBV6-6 and TRBJ2-1; the table names TRBD1, a call not compared with the DNA. The CDR3 spans 15 residues, counting both ends. CDR1 and CDR2 from the germline V gene are MNHNY and SVGAGI (reference sequence). The CDR3 sequence is CASSPQGSYGYTFGS.

This clonotype has ten or more counts. V and J are TRBV7-9 and TRBJ2-5; 9 positions agree with TRBD1. The CDR3 covers 16 residues. J lost 1 base, V lost 0 bases, and 3 bases had no gene match. Germline values: CDR1 SEHNR, CDR2 FQNEAQ (reference sequence). CDR3 coding DNA: TGTGCCAGCAGCTTAGCCGGGACAGGGCGCCAAGAGACCCAGTACTTC. As protein: CASSLAGTGRQETQYF.

This clonotype was observed a single time. One end of the junction does not line up with germline, which may come from a read error. This chain uses TRBV6-1 with TRBJ2-3, with D maybe TRBD2 (5 bases). Germline CDR1 and CDR2: MNHNS and SASEGT. The CDR3 runs 12 residues. This chain's CDR3 is CASSEEGDTQYF. The DNA for the CDR3 is TGTGCCAGCAGCGAAGAGGGAGATACGCAGTATTTT.

This chain uses TRBV6-5 with TRBJ1-4; perhaps TRBD1 as D (5 bases). The germline V gene encodes CDR1 MNHEY and CDR2 SVGAGI. V shed 8 bases and J shed 1 base, with 8 bases lying between them. This CDR3 is built from 13 residues. In DNA, the CDR3 is TGTGCCAGCCACGGGGGAACTAATGAAAAACTGTTTTTT. Translated: CASHGGTNEKLFF.

The genes are TRBV6-1 and TRBJ2-1, with TRBD2 as a possible D gene (5 bases). Per the germline V gene, CDR1 is MNHNS and CDR2 is SASEGT. The CDR3 is made up of 12 amino acids. The V end lost 6 bases, the J end lost 10 bases, and 13 bases lay between the germline ends. This CDR3 is CASSSYTGEQFF. CDR3 bases: TGTGCCAGCAGCTCCTACACGGGAGAGCAGTTCTTC.

The genes are TRBV6-5 and TRBJ2-1, with 10 bases matching TRBD2. Germline V gene sequence: CDR1 MNHEY, CDR2 SVGAGI. The CDR3 runs to 14 residues. V gave up 8 bases and J gave up 5 bases; unmatched junction bases: 6. The chain's CDR3 is CASRLAGLHNEQFF. The CDR3 DNA reads as TGTGCCAGCCGACTAGCGGGTCTTCACAATGAGCAGTTCTTC.

At least ten counts were recorded for this clonotype. V and J are TRBV12-3 or TRBV12-4 and TRBJ2-3; no firm D call. The CDR3 loop spans 14 amino acids. Trimming removed 2 bases at V and 4 bases at J, with 10 bases between. The CDR3 loop reads CASSLIYRPDTQYF. DNA of the CDR3: TGTGCCAGCAGTTTAATCTATCGGCCAGATACGCAGTATTTT.

This clonotype appeared a few times. The chain combines TRBV6-1 with TRBJ2-3, with TRBD1 as a possible D gene (5 bases). The CDR3 is made up of 15 amino acids. Trimming left V 2 bases short and J 2 bases short, with 11 bases between. Per germline, CDR1 MNHNS and CDR2 SASEGT. The DNA for the CDR3 is TGTGCCAGCAGTGAATACGGCAGGGTCACAGATACGCAGTATTTT. Amino acid sequence: CASSEYGRVTDTQYF.

This clonotype was seen a single time. The V and J genes are TRBV6-1 and TRBJ2-1; D tentatively fits TRBD1 or TRBD2 (5 bases each). Germline V gene sequence: CDR1 MNHNS, CDR2 SASEGT. The CDR3 runs to 18 residues. V lost 5 bases and J lost 4, with 24 bases in between. Here the CDR3 reads CASSQTIPPGPIYNEQFF. CDR3 nucleotides: TGTGCCAGCAGTCAAACTATTCCTCCGGGACCCATATACAATGAGCAGTTCTTC.

This clonotype has a count of ten or more. The chain carries TRBV6-1 and TRBJ2-1; D is perhaps TRBD2 (7 bases). The end of the DNA fits TRBJ2-7 better, so the J call may be wrong. Germline CDR1 reads MNHNS; CDR2 reads SASEGT. The length of the CDR3 is 15 residues. The CDR3: CASSSAGASYNEQYF. In nucleotides, the CDR3 is TGTGCCAGCAGTTCTGCGGGGGCCTCCTACAATGAGCAGTACTTC.

The chain joins TRBV9 to TRBJ2-1; a possible D gene is TRBD1 (6 bases). The germline V and J ends were trimmed by 3 bases and 0 bases, with 10 bases remaining between them. CDR3 size: 15 residues. The germline CDR1 and CDR2 sequences are SGDLS and YYNGEE. The CDR3 loop is CASSGTVHSYNEQFF. The CDR3 nucleotides are TGTGCCAGCAGCGGGACAGTCCACTCCTACAATGAGCAGTTCTTC.